These 31 T cell receptor beta chains were sequenced from one sample in a study of cytomegalovirus exposure and HLA in healthy donors. A multiplex PCR was run with 60 Vbeta primers and 13 Jbeta primers. This table comes from immunoSEQ multiplex PCR, and its TCRdb copy is limited to in-frame clones, with some not included. The table records approximately 250,000 clones, around 80% of them present only once. Sequenced: PBMCs. Receptors were obtained from a boy between 10 and 17 years old in good health and CMV-seronegative.

The chain has TRBV5-8 and TRBJ1-2; TRBD1 might be the D (5 bases). The CDR3 contains 11 residues. The ends were cut back, 4 bases at V and 8 bases at J, with 9 bases in the middle. The germline gives CDR1 SGHTS, CDR2 YDEGEE. The DNA of the CDR3 is TGTGCCAGCAGCGCGGGGGGGGGCTACACCTTC. Protein: CASSAGGGYTF.

This rearrangement joins TRBV9 to TRBJ2-4; 11 bases agree with TRBD2. CDR1 is SGDLS and CDR2 is YYNGEE in the germline V gene. With V trimmed by 2 bases and J by 2 bases, 3 bases remained unmatched. This CDR3 region has 16 residues. This CDR3 reads CASSVSGRASKNIQYF. The CDR3 DNA reads TGTGCCAGCAGCGTTAGCGGGAGGGCGTCCAAAAACATTCAGTACTTC.

The chain carries TRBV6-5 and TRBJ1-4; possible D gene TRBD1, 6 bases. Trimming left V 8 bases short and J 8 bases short, with 12 bases between. CDR1 is MNHEY, CDR2 SVGAGI, per germline. There are 12 residues in the CDR3. The CDR3 DNA is TGTGCCAGCGGGGGCCCTGCGGAAAAACTGTTTTTT. It translates to CASGGPAEKLFF.

The chain employs TRBV9 and TRBJ2-1, with 9 bases fitting TRBD1. V was clipped by 3 bases and J by 9 bases; unmatched bases: 7. The CDR3 runs 14 residues. Looked up from germline, CDR1 is SGDLS and CDR2 is YYNGEE. Written as DNA, the CDR3 is TGTGCCAGCAGCGAAGGGACAGGGCTTCGTGAGCAGTTCTTC. Translating gives CASSEGTGLREQFF.

The genes are TRBV7-9 and TRBJ2-3, with TRBD2 matching over 7 bases. The CDR3 is made up of 19 amino acids. V lost 4 bases to trimming and J lost 6 bases; unmatched junction nucleotides: 22. CDR1 and CDR2 (germline): SEHNR, FQNEAQ (reference sequence). The CDR3 protein is CASSSQLGGTDQFRDTQYF. The CDR3, as DNA: TGTGCCAGCAGCTCCCAGCTGGGGGGGACCGACCAATTTCGGGATACGCAGTATTTT.

The chain couples TRBV4-2 to TRBJ2-3, with 10 bases that match TRBD2. The trim removed 4 bases at V and 1 base at J, leaving 26 bases unmatched. The CDR3 extends over 23 amino acids. The germline gives CDR1 LGHNA, CDR2 YNFKEQ. CDR3 coding DNA: TGTGCCAGCAGCCCCCTGGAGGCTAGCGGGAGTCTTTGGATCGCGGAGGGCACAGATACGCAGTATTTT. Amino acids: CASSPLEASGSLWIAEGTDTQYF.

Only a few counts were recorded for this clone. V is TRBV2 and J is TRBJ1-2; D is unresolved. Germline V gives CDR1 SNHLY, CDR2 FYNNEI. V was trimmed by 0 bases and J by 4 bases, leaving 9 bases between them. This CDR3 has 14 residues. The CDR3 protein is CASSEARGPYGYTF. The DNA of the CDR3 is TGTGCCAGCAGTGAAGCGCGAGGCCCCTATGGCTACACCTTC.

This chain links TRBV5-1 with TRBJ2-7; 10 positions agree with TRBD1. Germline V gene lookup returns CDR1 SGHRS and CDR2 YFSETQ. There are 14 residues in the CDR3. V lost 3 bases, J lost 2 bases, and 2 bases stayed unmatched. This CDR3 is CASSWTGGPYEQYF. The DNA of the CDR3 is TGCGCCAGCAGCTGGACAGGGGGACCCTACGAGCAGTACTTC.

V usage is TRBV10-2 and J usage is TRBJ2-7; 10 bases are shared with TRBD2. V was pared by 1 base and J by 3 bases, with 3 bases of the junction left unmatched. The CDR3 loop spans 15 amino acids. Germline CDR1 and CDR2: WSHSY and SAAADI. For the CDR3, the DNA is TGCGCCAGCAGTGAGTTTCCTAGCGGGAGCTACGAGCAGTACTTC. It codes for CASSEFPSGSYEQYF.

The rearrangement uses TRBV6-9 and TRBJ1-2, with TRBD1 as a possible D gene (5 bases). This CDR3 has 16 residues. Trimming shortened V by 2 bases and J by 0 bases, and 13 bases separated the two germline ends. CDR1 is MNHGY and CDR2 is SVAAGI in the germline V gene. The CDR3 DNA is TGTGCCAGCAGTTATGCAGGGTCGGTAGCTAACTATGGCTACACCTTC. Its protein is CASSYAGSVANYGYTF.

The chain couples TRBV11-3 to TRBJ2-1; TRBD2 matches 7 bases. CDR3 size: 14 residues. V trimming: 5 bases; J trimming: 6 bases; junction bases outside the gene matches: 7. CDR1 and CDR2 from the germline V gene are SGHNT and YENEEA. The CDR3, as DNA: TGTGCCAGCAGCCCAAGAGCGGGAACCAATGAGCAGTTCTTC. Translating it yields CASSPRAGTNEQFF.

The genes are TRBV4-2 and TRBJ2-1, with D hard to call. The CDR3 has 15 residues. Germline V CDR1 and CDR2: LGHNA, YNFKEQ. The germline V and J ends were trimmed by 7 bases and 0 bases, with 13 bases remaining between them. The CDR3 DNA sequence: TGTGCCAGCACCTTTCTTAGTGACTCCTACAATGAGCAGTTCTTC. Amino acids: CASTFLSDSYNEQFF.

The CDR3 loop reads CASSLTGKLDGYTF. CDR3 nucleotides: TGTGCCAGCAGCCTCACAGGGAAGTTGGATGGCTACACCTTC. The chain combines TRBV6-1 with TRBJ1-2; TRBD1 is a possible D gene (6 bases). The V end lost 6 bases, the J end lost 6 bases, and 17 bases lay between the germline ends. The germline V gene encodes CDR1 MNHNS and CDR2 SASEGT. The CDR3 totals 14 residues.

The chain employs TRBV30 and TRBJ2-7, with 7 positions matching TRBD2. V trimming: 2 bases; J trimming: 4 bases; junction bases outside the gene matches: 11. CDR3 length: 15 amino acids. The germline V gene has CDR1 GTSNPN and CDR2 SVGIG (reference sequence). This CDR3 reads CAWSPTGTTYYEQYF. CDR3 coding DNA: TGTGCCTGGAGTCCTACCGGGACTACCTATTACGAGCAGTACTTC.

J is TRBJ1-1 and V is TRBV7-9; D gene ambiguous. Germline CDR1 SEHNR, CDR2 FQNEAQ (reference sequence). The ends were cut back, 8 bases at V and 1 base at J, with 8 bases in the middle. CDR3 length equals 12 residues. Here the CDR3 reads CASREGNTEAFF. Written as DNA, the CDR3 is TGTGCCAGCCGGGAGGGGAACACTGAAGCTTTCTTT. Supplemented by reference TRBV7-9 and TRBJ1-1, the full variable domain reads DTGVSQNPRHKITKRGQNVTFRCDPISEHNRLYWYRQTLGQGPEFLTYFQNEAQLEKSRLLSDRFSAERPKGSFSTLEIQRTEQGDSAMYLCASREGNTEAFFGQGTRLTVV.

The V gene is TRBV7-6, the J gene TRBJ1-3; the D gene is possibly TRBD1 (5 bases). Trimming took 0 bases from V and 4 from J, leaving 16 bases between them. The CDR3 sequence is 17 residues long. Germline CDR1 reads SGHVS; CDR2 reads FNYEAQ. The CDR3 DNA reads TGTGCCAGCAGCTTAGCAACAGGAGCCGCGGGAGGAAACACCATATATTTT. Encoded protein: CASSLATGAAGGNTIYF.

The V call is TRBV11-2, the J call TRBJ2-7, with TRBD2 identical over 9 bases. Germline V gene data show CDR1 as SGHAT and CDR2 as FQNNGV. The CDR3 extends over 14 amino acids. V shed 1 base, J shed 5 bases, and the junction held 3 bases outside the gene matches. As DNA, the CDR3 is TGTGCCAGCAGCTTAGTAGCGGGAGTCCACGAGCAGTACTTC. It specifies CASSLVAGVHEQYF.

The chain joins TRBV4-1 to TRBJ2-3; TRBD2 is a possible D gene (5 bases). Germline V CDR1 and CDR2: MGHRA, YSYEKL. The CDR3 extends over 16 amino acids. The V end lost 1 base, the J end lost 2 bases, and 13 bases lay between the germline ends. The CDR3 loop is CASSQAGLTSTDTQYF. The CDR3 DNA follows: TGCGCCAGCAGCCAAGCAGGACTTACTTCCACAGATACGCAGTATTTT.

The chain carries TRBV10-3 and TRBJ2-1; 8 nucleotides match TRBD2. Losses at the gene ends were 3 bases for V and 8 bases for J; bases not matched to a gene: 6. Germline-derived CDR1 and CDR2 are ENHRY and SYGVKD. The CDR3 contains 14 residues. CDR3 in amino acids: CAISEGLAGDEQFF. The CDR3 DNA reads as TGTGCCATCAGTGAAGGACTAGCTGGAGATGAGCAGTTCTTC.

The chain links TRBV25-1 to TRBJ1-2; D is possibly TRBD1 (5 bases). V was cut by 2 bases and J by 8 bases, with 15 bases left in between. The CDR3 has 14 amino acids. CDR1 is MGHDK, CDR2 SYGVNS, per germline. The chain's CDR3 is CASSEPGSMRGYTF. CDR3 DNA: TGTGCCAGCAGTGAACCAGGGTCTATGAGGGGCTACACCTTC.

This sequence joins TRBV6-5 and TRBJ1-4, with D hard to call. Germline V gene lookup returns CDR1 MNHEY and CDR2 SVGAGI. The CDR3 consists of 14 residues. The V gene lost 0 bases and the J gene lost 8 bases, with 10 bases spanning the gap. The chain's CDR3 is CASSYSPGEEKLFF. The CDR3 bases are TGTGCCAGCAGTTACTCTCCGGGAGAAGAAAAACTGTTTTTT.

This chain connects TRBV2 to TRBJ2-2, with 9 bases identical to TRBD1. Germline V gene lookup returns CDR1 SNHLY and CDR2 FYNNEI. This CDR3 contains 15 residues. Trimming took 8 bases from V and 4 from J; bases not matched to a gene: 8. The CDR3 nucleotides are TGTGCCAGCCATCCCGACAGGGGGGTCACCGGGGAGCTGTTTTTT. It translates to CASHPDRGVTGELFF.

The chain is built from TRBV10-3 and TRBJ1-5; perhaps TRBD1 as D (6 bases). This CDR3 is 15 amino acids long. Germline V gene data show CDR1 as ENHRY and CDR2 as SYGVKD. Between the trimmed V and J ends, which lost 4 bases and 6 bases, there was a span of 16 bases. The CDR3 loop is CAISVTGGQSQPQHF. The CDR3 DNA reads TGTGCCATCAGTGTAACCGGGGGGCAGAGTCAGCCCCAGCATTTT.

This chain uses TRBV7-8 with TRBJ2-1; 7 bases line up with TRBD2. This CDR3 spans 16 amino acids. Germline V gene lookup returns CDR1 SGHVS and CDR2 FQNEAQ. V lost 2 bases and J lost 8; bases outside the gene matches: 12. CDR3 in amino acids: CASSLNSRREPDEQFF. The CDR3 nucleotides are TGTGCCAGCAGCTTAAATTCTCGGCGGGAGCCCGATGAGCAGTTCTTC.

V usage is TRBV5-6 and J usage is TRBJ1-5; TRBD1 is a possible D gene (5 bases). The CDR3 is made up of 13 amino acids. V was trimmed by 4 bases and J by 11 bases, leaving 16 bases between them. Per the germline V gene, CDR1 is SGHDT and CDR2 is YYEEEE. The CDR3: CASSRSGGMAQHF. CDR3 coding DNA: TGTGCCAGCAGCCGAAGCGGGGGGATGGCCCAGCATTTT.

This chain connects TRBV7-9 to TRBJ2-1, with 9 nucleotides matching TRBD2. CDR3 length: 14 amino acids. The V gene end was trimmed by 8 bases and the J gene end by 6 bases; junction bases not matched to a gene: 8. In germline, CDR1 is SEHNR, CDR2 FQNEAQ (reference sequence). The CDR3 coding sequence is TGTGCCAGCCCAAGCGGGGGGCCTTCCAATGAGCAGTTCTTC. Translated: CASPSGGPSNEQFF.

The chain recombines TRBV7-9 with TRBJ2-7, with 8 bases lining up with TRBD1. This CDR3 has 14 residues. Germline lookup yields CDR1 SEHNR and CDR2 FQNEAQ (reference sequence). V gave up 4 bases and J gave up 12 bases; unmatched junction bases: 14. The CDR3 bases are TGTGCCAGCAGCTACTCCGGACAGGGAGACGTTGGGTACTTC. Protein: CASSYSGQGDVGYF.

In this sample, this clone turned up a few times. The CDR3 sequence: CASSAPGLVYNEQFF. In nucleotides, the CDR3 is TGTGCCAGCAGTGCCCCGGGACTAGTCTACAATGAGCAGTTCTTC. The gene calls are TRBV6-6 and TRBJ2-1; 8 bases map to TRBD2. Germline V lookup: CDR1 MNHNY, CDR2 SVGAGI (reference sequence). The CDR3 totals 15 residues. The ends lost 5 bases at V and 3 bases at J; junction bases unmatched: 6.

The table lists this clone with a count of one. The chain combines TRBV4-1 with TRBJ2-1, with D possibly matching TRBD1 (6 bases). Trimming stripped 1 base from V and 16 bases from J, with 20 bases between. The germline CDR1 and CDR2 sequences are MGHRA and YSYEKL. The CDR3 runs 14 residues. CDR3 bases: TGCGCCAGCAGCCAAGCCCGCAACAGGGTCTATCAATTCTTC. Its translation: CASSQARNRVYQFF.

This sequence joins TRBV30 and TRBJ1-6; no reliable D call. V lost 2 bases and J lost 0, with 8 bases in between. Germline CDR1 is GTSNPN and CDR2 is SVGIG (reference sequence). This CDR3 spans 15 amino acids. CDR3 in amino acids: CAWSLRSSYNSPLHF. For the CDR3, the DNA is TGTGCCTGGAGTTTGAGGAGCTCCTATAATTCACCCCTCCACTTT.

The rearrangement links TRBV5-1 to TRBJ2-5; 10 bases are shared with TRBD2. Germline CDR1 is SGHRS and CDR2 is YFSETQ. The CDR3 covers 16 residues. With 4 bases clipped from V and 2 bases from J, the junction kept 8 bases outside the gene matches. In nucleotides, the CDR3 is TGCGCCAGCAGCCTGGGACTAGCGCATACGCAAGAGACCCAGTACTTC. Encoded protein: CASSLGLAHTQETQYF.